This T cell receptor (beta chain) was sequenced in a study of blood T cell repertoires in COVID-19. For the study at large: Samples representing acute and convalescent COVID-19 were sourced from the United States, Italy and Spain. PBMCs, B-cell-depleted T cells, or T cells were the source of the cDNA or gDNA that made up the material.

Measured with immunoSEQ multiplex PCR; TCRdb has only the in-frame clones, and not every one. Seen here are 45,000 to 65,000 clones, roughly 84% observed once, and the top ten hold 10% to 15%. The source is an elderly woman with acute or convalescent COVID-19. Sequenced material: peripheral blood.

The CDR3 DNA reads as TGTGCCAGTAGTCTCTACTCCCTAACAGGAGGAGGGCACAACAATCAGCCCCAGCATTTT. This encodes CASSLYSLTGGGHNNQPQHF. This chain links TRBV19 with TRBJ1-5; tentatively, D is TRBD1 (5 bases). Per the germline V gene, CDR1 is LNHDA and CDR2 is SQIVND (reference sequence). Between the trimmed V and J ends, which lost 5 bases and 3 bases, there was a span of 29 bases. This CDR3 is 20 amino acids long.